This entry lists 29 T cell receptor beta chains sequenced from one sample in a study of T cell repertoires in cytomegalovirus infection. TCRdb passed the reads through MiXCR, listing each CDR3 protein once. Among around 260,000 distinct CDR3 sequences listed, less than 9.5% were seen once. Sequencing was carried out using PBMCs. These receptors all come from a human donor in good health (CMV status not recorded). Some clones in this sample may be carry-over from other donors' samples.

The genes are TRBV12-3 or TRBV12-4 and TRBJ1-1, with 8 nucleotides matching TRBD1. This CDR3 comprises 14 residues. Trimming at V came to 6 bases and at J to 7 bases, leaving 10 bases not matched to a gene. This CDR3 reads CASSRQGMRDEAFF. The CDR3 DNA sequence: TGTGCCAGCAGCCGACAGGGGATGCGCGATGAAGCTTTCTTT.

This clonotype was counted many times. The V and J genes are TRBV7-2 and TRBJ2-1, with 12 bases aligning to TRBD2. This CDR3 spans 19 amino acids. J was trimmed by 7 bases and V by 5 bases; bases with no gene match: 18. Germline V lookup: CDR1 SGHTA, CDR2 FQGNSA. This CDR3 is CASSPRDSRLAGGLNEQFF. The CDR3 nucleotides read TGTGCCAGCAGCCCTCGGGACAGCCGTCTAGCGGGAGGGCTTAATGAGCAGTTCTTC.

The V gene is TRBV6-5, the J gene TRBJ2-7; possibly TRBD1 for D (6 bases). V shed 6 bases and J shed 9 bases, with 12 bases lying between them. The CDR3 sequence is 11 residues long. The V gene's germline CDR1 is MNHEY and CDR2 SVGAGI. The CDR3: CASRLGGGQYF. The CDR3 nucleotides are TGTGCCAGCAGATTAGGGGGTGGGCAGTACTTC.

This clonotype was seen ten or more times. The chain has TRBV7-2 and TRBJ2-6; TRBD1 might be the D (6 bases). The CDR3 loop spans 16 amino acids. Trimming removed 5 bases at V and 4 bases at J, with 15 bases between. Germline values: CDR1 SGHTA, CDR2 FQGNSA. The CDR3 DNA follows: TGTGCCAGCAGCCTCCAGACAGGATGGGGGGCCAACGTCCTGACTTTC. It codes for CASSLQTGWGANVLTF.

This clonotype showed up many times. CDR3 amino acids: CASSSGGGGTANEKLFF. CDR3 bases: TGTGCCAGCAGCTCAGGGGGTGGGGGGACAGCAAATGAAAAACTGTTTTTT. The chain recombines TRBV7-2 with TRBJ1-4; TRBD1 aligns across 7 bases. The trim removed 4 bases at V and 5 bases at J, leaving 13 bases unmatched. CDR1 and CDR2 (germline): SGHTA, FQGNSA. The CDR3 sequence is 17 residues long.

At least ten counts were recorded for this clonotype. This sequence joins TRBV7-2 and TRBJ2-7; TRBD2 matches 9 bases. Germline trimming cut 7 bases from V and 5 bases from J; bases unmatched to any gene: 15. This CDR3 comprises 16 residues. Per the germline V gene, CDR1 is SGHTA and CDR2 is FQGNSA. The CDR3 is CASTSLAGVVVHEQYF. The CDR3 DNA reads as TGTGCCAGCACCTCATTAGCGGGAGTGGTTGTCCACGAGCAGTACTTC.

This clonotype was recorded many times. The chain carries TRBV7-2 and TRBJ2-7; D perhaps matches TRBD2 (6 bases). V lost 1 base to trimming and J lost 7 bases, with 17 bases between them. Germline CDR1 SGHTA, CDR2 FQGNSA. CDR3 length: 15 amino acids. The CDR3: CASSLDGRPGFEQYF. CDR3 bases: TGTGCCAGCAGCTTAGACGGGAGACCCGGCTTTGAGCAGTACTTC.

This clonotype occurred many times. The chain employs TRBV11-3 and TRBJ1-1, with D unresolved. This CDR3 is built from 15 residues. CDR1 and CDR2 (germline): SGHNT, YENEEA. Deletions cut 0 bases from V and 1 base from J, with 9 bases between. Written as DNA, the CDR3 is TGTGCCAGCAGCTTAGAACAGCCCCGGAACACTGAAGCTTTCTTT. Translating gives CASSLEQPRNTEAFF.

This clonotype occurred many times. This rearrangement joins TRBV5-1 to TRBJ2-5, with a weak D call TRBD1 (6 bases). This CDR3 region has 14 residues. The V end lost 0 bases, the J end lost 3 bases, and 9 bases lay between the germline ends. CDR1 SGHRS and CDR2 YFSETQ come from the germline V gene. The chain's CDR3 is CASSLGTVEETQYF. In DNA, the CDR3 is TGCGCCAGCAGCTTGGGGACAGTCGAAGAGACCCAGTACTTC. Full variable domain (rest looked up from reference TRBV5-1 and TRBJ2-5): KAGVTQTPRYLIKTRGQQVTLSCSPISGHRSVSWYQQTPGQGLQFLFEYFSETQRNKGNFPGRFSGRQFSNSRSEMNVSTLELGDSALYLCASSLGTVEETQYFGPGTRLLVL.

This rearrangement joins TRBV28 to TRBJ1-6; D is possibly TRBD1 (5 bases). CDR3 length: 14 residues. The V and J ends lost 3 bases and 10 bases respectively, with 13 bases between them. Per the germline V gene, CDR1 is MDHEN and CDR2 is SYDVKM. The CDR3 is CASSFRDARSPLHF. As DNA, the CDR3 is TGTGCCAGCAGTTTTAGGGACGCGAGATCACCCCTCCACTTT.

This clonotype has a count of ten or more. The CDR3 region has the DNA TGTGCCAGCAGCTTAGTTCTTGGGGGAATGACTGAAGCTTTCTTT. Amino acids: CASSLVLGGMTEAFF. V is TRBV7-2 and J is TRBJ1-1; TRBD1 might be the D (5 bases). The CDR3 is 15 amino acids. Per the germline V gene, CDR1 is SGHTA and CDR2 is FQGNSA. The germline V and J ends were trimmed by 1 base and 5 bases, with 14 bases remaining between them.

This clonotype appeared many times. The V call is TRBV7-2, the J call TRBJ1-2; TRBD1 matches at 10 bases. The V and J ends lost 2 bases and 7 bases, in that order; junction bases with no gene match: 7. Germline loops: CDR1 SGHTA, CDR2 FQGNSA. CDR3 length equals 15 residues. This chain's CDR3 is CASSLPGTGVGGYTF. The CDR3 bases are TGTGCCAGCAGCTTACCCGGGACAGGGGTTGGTGGCTACACCTTC.

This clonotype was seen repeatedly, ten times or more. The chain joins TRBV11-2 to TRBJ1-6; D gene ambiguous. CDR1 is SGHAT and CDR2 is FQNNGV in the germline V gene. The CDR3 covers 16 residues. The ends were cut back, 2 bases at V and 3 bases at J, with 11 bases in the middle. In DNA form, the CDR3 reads TGTGCCAGCAGCTTAAATGTGGGGAGCTATAATTCACCCCTCCACTTT. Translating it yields CASSLNVGSYNSPLHF. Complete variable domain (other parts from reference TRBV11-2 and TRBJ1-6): EAGVAQSPRYKIIEKRQSVAFWCNPISGHATLYWYQQILGQGPKLLIQFQNNGVVDDSQLPKDRFSAERLKGVDSTLKIQPAKLEDSAVYLCASSLNVGSYNSPLHFGNGTRLTVT.

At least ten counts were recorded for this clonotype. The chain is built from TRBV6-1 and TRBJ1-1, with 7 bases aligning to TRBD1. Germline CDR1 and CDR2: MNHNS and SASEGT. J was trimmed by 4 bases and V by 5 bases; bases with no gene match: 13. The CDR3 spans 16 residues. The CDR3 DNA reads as TGTGCCAGCAGTTCCCTTCGACAGGGTGGCGGCACTGAAGCTTTCTTT. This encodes CASSSLRQGGGTEAFF.

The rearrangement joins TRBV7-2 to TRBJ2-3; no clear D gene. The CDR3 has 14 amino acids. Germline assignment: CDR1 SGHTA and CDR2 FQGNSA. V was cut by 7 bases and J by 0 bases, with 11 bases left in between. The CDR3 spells CASNKYASTDTQYF. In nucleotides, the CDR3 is TGTGCCAGCAATAAGTACGCAAGCACAGATACGCAGTATTTT.

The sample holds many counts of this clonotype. CDR3 bases: TGTGCCAGCAGCCGCTACAGGGGCACTGAAGCTTTCTTT. Amino acid sequence: CASSRYRGTEAFF. V gene TRBV14 combines with J gene TRBJ1-1, with 7 bases identical to TRBD1. Germline V gives CDR1 SGHDN, CDR2 FVKESK. CDR3 length equals 13 residues. V was clipped by 4 bases and J by 4 bases; unmatched bases: 3.

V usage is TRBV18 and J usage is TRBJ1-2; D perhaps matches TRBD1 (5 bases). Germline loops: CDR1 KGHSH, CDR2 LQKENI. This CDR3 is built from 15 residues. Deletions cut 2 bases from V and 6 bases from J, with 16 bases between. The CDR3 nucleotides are TGTGCCAGCTCACCATCCATTAAGCGGGACGATGGCTACACCTTC. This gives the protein CASSPSIKRDDGYTF.

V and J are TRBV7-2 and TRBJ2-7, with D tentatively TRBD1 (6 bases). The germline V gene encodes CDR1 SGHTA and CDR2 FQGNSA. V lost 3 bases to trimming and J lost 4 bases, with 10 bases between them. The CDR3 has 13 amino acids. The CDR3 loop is CASSFLGAYEQYF. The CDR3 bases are TGTGCCAGCAGCTTTCTGGGGGCGTACGAGCAGTACTTC.

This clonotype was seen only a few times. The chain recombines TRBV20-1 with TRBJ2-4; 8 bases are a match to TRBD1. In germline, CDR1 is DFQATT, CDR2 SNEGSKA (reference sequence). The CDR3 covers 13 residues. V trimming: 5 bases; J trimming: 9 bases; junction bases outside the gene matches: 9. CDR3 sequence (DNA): TGCAGTGCTGGCGGACAGGGATTGAGCATTCAGTACTTC. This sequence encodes CSAGGQGLSIQYF.

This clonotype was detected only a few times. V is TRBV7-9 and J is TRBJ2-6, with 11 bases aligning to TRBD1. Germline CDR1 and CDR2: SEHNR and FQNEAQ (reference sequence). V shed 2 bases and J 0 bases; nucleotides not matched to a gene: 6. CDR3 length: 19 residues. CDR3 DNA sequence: TGTGCCAGCAGCTTATTGTCCGGGACAGGGGGCTCTGGGGCCAACGTCCTGACTTTC. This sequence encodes CASSLLSGTGGSGANVLTF.

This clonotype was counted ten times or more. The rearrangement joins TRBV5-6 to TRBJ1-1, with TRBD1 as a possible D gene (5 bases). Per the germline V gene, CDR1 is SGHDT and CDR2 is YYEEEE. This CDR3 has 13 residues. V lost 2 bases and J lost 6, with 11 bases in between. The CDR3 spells CASSFTGFAEAFF. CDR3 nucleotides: TGTGCCAGCAGCTTCACAGGATTTGCTGAAGCTTTCTTT.

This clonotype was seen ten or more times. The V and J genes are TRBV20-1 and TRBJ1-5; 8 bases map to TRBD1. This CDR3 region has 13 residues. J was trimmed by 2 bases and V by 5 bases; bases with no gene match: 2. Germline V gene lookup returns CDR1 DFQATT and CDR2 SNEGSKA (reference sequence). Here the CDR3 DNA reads TGCAGTGCTTTGGACAGGGGCAATCAGCCCCAGCATTTT. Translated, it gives CSALDRGNQPQHF.

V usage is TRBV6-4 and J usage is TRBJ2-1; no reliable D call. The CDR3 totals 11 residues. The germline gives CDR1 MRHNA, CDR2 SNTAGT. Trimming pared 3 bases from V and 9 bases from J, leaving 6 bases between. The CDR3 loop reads CASSEGLEQFF. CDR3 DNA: TGTGCCAGCAGTGAAGGGCTTGAGCAGTTCTTC.

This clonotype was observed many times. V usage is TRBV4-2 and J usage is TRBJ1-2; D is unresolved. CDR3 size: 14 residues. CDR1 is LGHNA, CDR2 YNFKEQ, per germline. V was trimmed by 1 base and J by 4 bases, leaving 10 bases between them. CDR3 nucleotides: TGTGCCAGCAGCCAAGGAGAATCGGTCTATGGCTACACCTTC. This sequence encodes CASSQGESVYGYTF.

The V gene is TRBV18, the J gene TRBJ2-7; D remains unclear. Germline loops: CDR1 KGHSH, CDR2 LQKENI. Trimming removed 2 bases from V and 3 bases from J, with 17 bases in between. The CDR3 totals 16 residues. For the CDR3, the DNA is TGTGCCAGCTCACCAAAAATAGGCGCCAGCCTCTACGAGCAGTACTTC. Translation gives CASSPKIGASLYEQYF.

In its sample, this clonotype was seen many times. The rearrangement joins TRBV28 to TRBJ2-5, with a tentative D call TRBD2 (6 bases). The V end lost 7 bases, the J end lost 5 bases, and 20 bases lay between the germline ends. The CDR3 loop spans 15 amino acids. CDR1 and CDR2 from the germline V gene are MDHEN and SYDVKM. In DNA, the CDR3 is TGTGCCAGCACGCCCCCAGGAGGGCCGAGGGAGACCCAGTACTTC. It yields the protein CASTPPGGPRETQYF.

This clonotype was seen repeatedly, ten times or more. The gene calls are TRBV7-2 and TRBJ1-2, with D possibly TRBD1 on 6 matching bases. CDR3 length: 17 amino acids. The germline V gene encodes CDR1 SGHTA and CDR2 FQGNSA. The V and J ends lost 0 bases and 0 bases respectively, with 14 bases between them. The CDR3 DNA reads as TGTGCCAGCAGCTTAGCGGGAGGGGGTCGAGCTAACTATGGCTACACCTTC. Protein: CASSLAGGGRANYGYTF.

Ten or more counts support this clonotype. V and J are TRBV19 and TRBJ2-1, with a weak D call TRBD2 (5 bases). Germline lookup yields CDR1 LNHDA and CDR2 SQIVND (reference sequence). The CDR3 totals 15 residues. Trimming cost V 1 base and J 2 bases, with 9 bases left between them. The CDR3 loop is CASSIASGAYNEQFF. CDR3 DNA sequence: TGTGCCAGTAGTATAGCAAGCGGAGCCTACAATGAGCAGTTCTTC.

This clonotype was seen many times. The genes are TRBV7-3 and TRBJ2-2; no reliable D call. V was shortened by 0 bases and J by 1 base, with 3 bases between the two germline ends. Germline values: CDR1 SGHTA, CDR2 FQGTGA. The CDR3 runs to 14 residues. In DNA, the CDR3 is TGTGCCAGCAGCTTAACGCAGAACACCGGGGAGCTGTTTTTT. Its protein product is CASSLTQNTGELFF. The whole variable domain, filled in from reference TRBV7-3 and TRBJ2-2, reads GAGVSQTPSNKVTEKGKYVELRCDPISGHTALYWYRQSLGQGPEFLIYFQGTGAADDSGLPNDRFFAVRPEGSVSTLKIQRTERGDSAVYLCASSLTQNTGELFFGEGSRLTVL.